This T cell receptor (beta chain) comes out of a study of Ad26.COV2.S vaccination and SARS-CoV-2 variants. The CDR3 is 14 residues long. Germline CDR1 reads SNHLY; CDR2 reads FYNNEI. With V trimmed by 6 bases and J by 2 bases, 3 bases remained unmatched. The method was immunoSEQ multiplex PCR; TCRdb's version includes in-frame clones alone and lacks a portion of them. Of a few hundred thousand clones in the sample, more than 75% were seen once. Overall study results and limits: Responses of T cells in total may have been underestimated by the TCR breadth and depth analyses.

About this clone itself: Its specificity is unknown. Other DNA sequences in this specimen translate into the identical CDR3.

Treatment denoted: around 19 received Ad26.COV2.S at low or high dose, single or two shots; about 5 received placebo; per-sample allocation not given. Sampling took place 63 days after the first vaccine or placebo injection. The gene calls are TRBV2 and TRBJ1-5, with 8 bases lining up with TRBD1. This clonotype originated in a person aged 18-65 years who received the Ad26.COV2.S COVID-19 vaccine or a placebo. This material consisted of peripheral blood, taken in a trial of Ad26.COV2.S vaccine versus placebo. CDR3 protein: CASSGQGGNQPQHF. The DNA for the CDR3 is TGTGCCAGCAGCGGACAGGGCGGCAATCAGCCCCAGCATTTT. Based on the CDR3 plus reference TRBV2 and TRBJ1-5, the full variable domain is EPEVTQTPSHQVTQMGQEVILRCVPISNHLYFYWYRQILGQKVEFLVSFYNNEISEKSEIFDDQFSVERPDGSNFTLKIRSTKLEDSAMYFCASSGQGGNQPQHFGDGTRLSIL.